Here is one TCR beta chain with its context. This clonotype was detected a few times. Its antigen is currently not known. Base quality data are lacking; no much larger clone is found one base away. V is cut by 5 bases and J by 7 bases, and the space between the germline ends is 11 bases. Taken from cysteine to phenylalanine, the CDR3 has 12 residues. Of all the DNA, just the CDR3 is kept, 36 bases in frame from base 1. Ficoll-Paque density gradient centrifugation was used to isolate PBMCs. This entry comes from a study of T-cell memory formation after mild COVID-19 (dated by TCRdb to about 2021). Background on the whole study: TCR sequence clusters from the two donors were found to be largely donor specific. Two young, previously healthy adult volunteers made up the cohort, one male and one female. T-cell clones expanding and contracting after mild COVID-19 in a couple of donors were tracked by longitudinal TCRalpha and TCRbeta repertoire sequencing.

The sequencer was an Illumina NovaSeq 6000. Using 5'RACE with constant-segment primers, TCRalpha and TCRbeta cDNA libraries were constructed, with sample barcodes and unique molecular identifiers added in the process. Trizol reagent was used to extract RNA from every sample. Libraries were amplified in two PCR steps, with a second sample barcode and Illumina TruSeq adapters added in the second step. Libraries were sequenced on an Illumina NovaSeq with 2 x 150 bp paired-end reads. Per the source publication's procedure: The reads were demultiplexed and collapsed into UMI-guided consensus sequences using migec v1.2.7. With mixcr v2.1.11, UMI consensuses were aligned to TRA and TRB V and J templates and assembled into clonotypes. Clonotypes were classified as expanded or contracted when called significant by both edgeR and NoisET, with noise models trained on biological replicates. For edgeR calls, a false discovery rate-adjusted p below 0.01 and a log2 fold-change threshold of 1 were applied. As an exploratory analysis of dynamics, max-normalized trajectories of the 1000 most abundant clonotypes were examined with PCA combined with hierarchical clustering. Separately sequenced CD4+ and CD8+ repertoires were used to assign the CD4 or CD8 phenotype of responding clones. In-frame beta chains were kept once TCRdb had trimmed the public reads at Q25 with fastp and called clones with MiXCR. One record per CDR3 amino acid sequence lists the most common genes and DNA. TCRdb, rather than the study authors, made the V and J calls. The sample includes around 220,000 distinct CDR3 sequences, with 16% observed a single time. Of the sample, about 3.5% is held by the ten largest clones.

General findings and caveats noted by the study authors: Contracting CD4+ clones were located mainly in the CM and EM memory subsets, whereas CD8+ clones were found to be enriched in EMRA. Balanced CD4/CD8 phenotypes were observed for clones contracting from day 15 to 85, whereas a bias towards CD4+ was observed for a second wave of clones expanding from day 15 to 37. The second-wave clones that peaked on day 37 were not confirmed to be SARS-CoV-2 specific. Only a couple of mild cases were covered by the study, and larger cohorts that include severe cases with pre-infection samples were considered necessary. Some responding clones were detected in pre-infection memory, which suggested that pre-existing cross-reactive memory T cells had joined the SARS-CoV-2 response.

The rearrangement combines TRBV12-3 or TRBV12-4 with TRBJ1-1, with the D gene not clear enough to name. The material sequenced was PBMCs or a T cell subset sorted from them (not recorded which). This sequence was found in a man between 18 and 35 years old who had mild COVID-19 (a few samples of this study predate the infection). The sample titles of this study are shuffled in the database, so cell type and time point are left out; the donor was told from shared clones. This receptor has the CDR3 CASSLQRSEAFF. The nucleotide sequence reads TGTGCCAGCAGTCTACAGAGGAGTGAAGCTTTCTTT.